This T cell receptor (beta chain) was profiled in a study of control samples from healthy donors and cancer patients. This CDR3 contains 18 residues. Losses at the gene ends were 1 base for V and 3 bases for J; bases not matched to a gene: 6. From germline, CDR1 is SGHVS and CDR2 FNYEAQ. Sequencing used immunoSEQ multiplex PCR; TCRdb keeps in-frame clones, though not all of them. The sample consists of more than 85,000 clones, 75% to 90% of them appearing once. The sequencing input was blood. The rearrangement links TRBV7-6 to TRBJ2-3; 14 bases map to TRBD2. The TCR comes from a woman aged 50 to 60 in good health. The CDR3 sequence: CASSLGAGTSGGTDTQYF. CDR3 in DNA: TGTGCCAGCAGCTTAGGCGCAGGGACTAGCGGGGGAACAGATACGCAGTATTTT. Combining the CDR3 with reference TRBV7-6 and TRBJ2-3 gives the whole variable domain GAGVSQSPRYKVTKRGQDVALRCDPISGHVSLYWYRQALGQGPEFLTYFNYEAQQDKSGLPNDRFSAERPEGSISTLTIQRTEQRDSAMYRCASSLGAGTSGGTDTQYFGPGTRLTVL.